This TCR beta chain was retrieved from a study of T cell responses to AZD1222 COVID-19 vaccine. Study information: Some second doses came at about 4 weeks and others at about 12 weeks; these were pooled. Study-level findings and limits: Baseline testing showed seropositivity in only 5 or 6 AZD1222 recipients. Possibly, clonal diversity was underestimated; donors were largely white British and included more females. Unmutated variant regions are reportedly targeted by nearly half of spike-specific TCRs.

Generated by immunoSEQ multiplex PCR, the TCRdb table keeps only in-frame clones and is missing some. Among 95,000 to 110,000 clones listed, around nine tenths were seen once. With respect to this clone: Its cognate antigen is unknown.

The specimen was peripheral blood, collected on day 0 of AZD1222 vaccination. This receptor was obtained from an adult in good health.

As DNA, the CDR3 is TGTGCCACCCGACAGGGGTCTCAGCCCCAGCATTTT. This encodes CATRQGSQPQHF. The rearrangement joins TRBV28 to TRBJ1-5; TRBD1 agrees at 8 bases. The J segment lost 6 bases and the V segment lost 10 bases, leaving 5 bases of the junction unmatched. This CDR3 is built from 12 residues. Per germline, CDR1 MDHEN and CDR2 SYDVKM.